The present entry profiles one TCR beta chain with its context. The CDR3 length is 16 residues. The germline V and J ends were trimmed by 6 bases and 5 bases, with 21 bases remaining between them. From germline, CDR1 is SGHTA and CDR2 FQGNSA. The sample is drawn from a study of blood T cells in healthy people across ages. Study as a whole: Roughly one uniquely barcoded beta molecule per two T cells was captured.

For the second PCR, which ran for 7 to 11 cycles, a sample-barcoded 5' primer and a J-beta primer mix were used. Tags on each cDNA molecule came from a template-switch adaptor with 12 random nucleotides. MiXCR, run by TCRdb on the 5' RACE reads, gives a single entry per CDR3 protein. The sample consists of some 900,000 distinct CDR3 sequences, under 50% of them appearing once. This receptor was identified in a man aged 25-40 years in good health. The chain recombines TRBV7-2 with TRBJ2-3; possible D gene TRBD2, 6 bases. The sequencing sample was made of blood. The CDR3 DNA reads as TGTGCCAGCAGTCAAGGAGGGTCAGGTCTGCTAGATACGCAGTATTTT. Translating gives CASSQGGSGLLDTQYF.